This T cell receptor (beta chain) was profiled in a study of beta chain features in type 1 diabetes. Trimming took 4 bases from V and 2 from J; bases not matched to a gene: 9. The CDR3 contains 17 residues. CDR1 is SGHRS, CDR2 YFSETQ, per germline. This clone has just a few counts. Its antigen is still unknown. TCRB transcripts that were expressed got sequenced, as all of the isolated RNA had been reverse transcribed. Repertoires were generated with immunoSEQ multiplex PCR, while TCRdb's copy carries only in-frame clones and drops some. The table lists around 250,000 clones, roughly 15% of them singletons. Notes on the study in general: Any HLA effect on TCRB rearrangement was left unresolved by small sub-analyses.

The material sequenced was naive CD4+ T cells from blood. The J gene is TRBJ2-6, the V gene TRBV5-1; 7 positions agree with TRBD1. The sequence came from a woman in her 40s in good health. The CDR3 reads CASSEITGETGANVLTF. The CDR3, as DNA: TGCGCCAGCAGCGAGATTACAGGGGAGACTGGGGCCAACGTCCTGACTTTC.